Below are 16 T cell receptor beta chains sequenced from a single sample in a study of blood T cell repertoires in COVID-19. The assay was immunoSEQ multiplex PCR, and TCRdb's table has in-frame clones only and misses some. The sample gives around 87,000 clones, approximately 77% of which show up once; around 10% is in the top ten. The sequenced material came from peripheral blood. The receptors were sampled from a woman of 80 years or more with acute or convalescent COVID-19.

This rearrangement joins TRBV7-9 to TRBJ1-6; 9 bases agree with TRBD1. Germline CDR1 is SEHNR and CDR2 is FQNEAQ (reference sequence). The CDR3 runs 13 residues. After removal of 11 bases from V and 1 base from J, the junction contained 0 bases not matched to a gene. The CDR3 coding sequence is TGTGCCGGACAGGGGTCCTATAATTCACCCCTCCACTTT. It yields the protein CAGQGSYNSPLHF.

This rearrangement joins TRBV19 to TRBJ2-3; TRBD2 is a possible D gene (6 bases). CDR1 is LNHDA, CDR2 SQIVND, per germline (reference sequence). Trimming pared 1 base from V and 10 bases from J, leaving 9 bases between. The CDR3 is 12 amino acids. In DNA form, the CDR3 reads TGTGCCAGTAGTATAGTGGAGGGCCCGCAGTATTTT. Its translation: CASSIVEGPQYF.

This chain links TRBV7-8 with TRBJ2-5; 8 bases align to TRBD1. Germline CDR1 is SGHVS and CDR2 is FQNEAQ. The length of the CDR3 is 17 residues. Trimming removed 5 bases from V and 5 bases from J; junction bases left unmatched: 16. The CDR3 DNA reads TGTGCCAGCAGCCCCAACAGGGGGGTGCCGGTTGGGGAGACCCAGTACTTC. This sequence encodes CASSPNRGVPVGETQYF.

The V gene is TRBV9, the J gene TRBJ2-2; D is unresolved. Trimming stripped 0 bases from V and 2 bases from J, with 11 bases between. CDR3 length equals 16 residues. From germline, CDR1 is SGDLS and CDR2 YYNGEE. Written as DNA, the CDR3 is TGTGCCAGCAGCGTAGGGGCAGATACAAACACCGGGGAGCTGTTTTTT. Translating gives CASSVGADTNTGELFF. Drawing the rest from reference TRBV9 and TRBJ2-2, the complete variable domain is DSGVTQTPKHLITATGQRVTLRCSPRSGDLSVYWYQQSLDQGLQFLIQYYNGEERAKGNILERFSAQQFPDLHSELNLSSLELGDSALYFCASSVGADTNTGELFFGEGSRLTVL.

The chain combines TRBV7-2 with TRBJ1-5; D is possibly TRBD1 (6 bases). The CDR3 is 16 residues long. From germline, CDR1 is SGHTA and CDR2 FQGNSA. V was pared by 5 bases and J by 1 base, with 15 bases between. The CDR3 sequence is CASSQLRGGSNQPQHF. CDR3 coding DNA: TGTGCCAGCAGCCAGCTGAGGGGGGGAAGCAATCAGCCCCAGCATTTT.

CDR3 sequence reads: CSVSRNTEAFF. In DNA, the CDR3 is TGCAGCGTTTCCCGGAACACTGAAGCTTTCTTT. The chain joins TRBV29-1 to TRBJ1-1; unclear D gene. This CDR3 is built from 11 residues. Trimming took 5 bases from V and 1 from J, leaving 5 bases between them. Per the germline V gene, CDR1 is SQVTM and CDR2 is ANQGSEA.

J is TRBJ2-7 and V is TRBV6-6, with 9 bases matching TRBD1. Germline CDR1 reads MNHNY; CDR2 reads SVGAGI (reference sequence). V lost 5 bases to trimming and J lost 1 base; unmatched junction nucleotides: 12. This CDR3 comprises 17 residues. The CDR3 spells CASSHRRQGGPSYEQYF. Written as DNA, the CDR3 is TGTGCCAGCAGTCACCGGAGACAGGGGGGACCTTCCTACGAGCAGTACTTC.

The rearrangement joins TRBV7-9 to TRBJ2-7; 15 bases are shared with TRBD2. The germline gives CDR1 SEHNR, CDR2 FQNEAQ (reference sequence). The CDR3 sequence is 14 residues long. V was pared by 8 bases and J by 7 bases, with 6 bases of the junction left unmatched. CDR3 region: CASQGLAGGREQYF. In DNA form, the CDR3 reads TGTGCCAGCCAGGGACTAGCGGGGGGTCGAGAGCAGTACTTC. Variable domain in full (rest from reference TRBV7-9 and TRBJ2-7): DTGVSQNPRHKITKRGQNVTFRCDPISEHNRLYWYRQTLGQGPEFLTYFQNEAQLEKSRLLSDRFSAERPKGSFSTLEIQRTEQGDSAMYLCASQGLAGGREQYFGPGTRLTVT.

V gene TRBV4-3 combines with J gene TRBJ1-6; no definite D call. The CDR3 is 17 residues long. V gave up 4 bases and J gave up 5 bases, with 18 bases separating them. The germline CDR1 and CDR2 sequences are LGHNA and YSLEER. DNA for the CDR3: TGCGCCAGCAGCCGAGACGCGAGGAGTGGAGATAATTCACCCCTCCACTTT. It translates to CASSRDARSGDNSPLHF.

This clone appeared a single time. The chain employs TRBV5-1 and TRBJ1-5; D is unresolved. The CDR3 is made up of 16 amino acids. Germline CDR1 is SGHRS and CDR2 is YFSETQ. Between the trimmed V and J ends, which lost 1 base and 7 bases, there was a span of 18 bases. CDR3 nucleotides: TGCGCCAGCAGCTTGCCCTCTGATCGGGGTCGGCAGCCCCAGCATTTT. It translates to CASSLPSDRGRQPQHF.

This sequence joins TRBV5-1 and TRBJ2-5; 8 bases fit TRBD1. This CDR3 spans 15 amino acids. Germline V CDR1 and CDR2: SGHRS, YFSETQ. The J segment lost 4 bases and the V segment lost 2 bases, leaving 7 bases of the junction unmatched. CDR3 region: CASSLGAGGGETQYF. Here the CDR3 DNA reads TGCGCCAGCAGCTTAGGGGCAGGGGGCGGAGAGACCCAGTACTTC.

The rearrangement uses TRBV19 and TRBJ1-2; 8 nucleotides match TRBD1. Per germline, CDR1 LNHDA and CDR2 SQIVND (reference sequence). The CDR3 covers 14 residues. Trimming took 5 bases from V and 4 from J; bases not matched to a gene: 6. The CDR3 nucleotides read TGTGCCAGTAGTCCCCGGGACAGGCTCTATGGCTACACCTTC. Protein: CASSPRDRLYGYTF.

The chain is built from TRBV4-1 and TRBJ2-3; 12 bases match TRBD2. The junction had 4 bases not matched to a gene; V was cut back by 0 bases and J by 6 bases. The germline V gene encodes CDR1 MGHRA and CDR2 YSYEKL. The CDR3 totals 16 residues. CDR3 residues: CASSQDLAGGVDTQYF. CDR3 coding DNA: TGCGCCAGCAGCCAAGATCTAGCGGGGGGGGTTGATACGCAGTATTTT.

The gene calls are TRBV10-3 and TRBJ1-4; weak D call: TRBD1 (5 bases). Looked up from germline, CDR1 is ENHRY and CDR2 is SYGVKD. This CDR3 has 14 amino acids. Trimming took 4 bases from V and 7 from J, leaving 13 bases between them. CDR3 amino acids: CAISGGLDSEKLFF. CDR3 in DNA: TGTGCCATCAGTGGGGGCTTGGATAGTGAAAAACTGTTTTTT.

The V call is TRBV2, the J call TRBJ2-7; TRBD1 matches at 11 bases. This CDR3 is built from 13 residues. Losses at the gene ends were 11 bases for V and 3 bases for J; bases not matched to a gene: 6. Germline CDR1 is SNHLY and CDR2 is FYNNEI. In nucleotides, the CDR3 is TGTGCCGGAAGGACAGGGGGCGGCTACGAGCAGTACTTC. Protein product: CAGRTGGGYEQYF.

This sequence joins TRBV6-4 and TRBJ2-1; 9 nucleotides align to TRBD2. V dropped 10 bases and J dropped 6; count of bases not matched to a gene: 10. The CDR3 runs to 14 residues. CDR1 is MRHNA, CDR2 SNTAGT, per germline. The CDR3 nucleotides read TGTGCCACAACCCCGCTAGCGGGGAGCAATGAGCAGTTCTTC. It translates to CATTPLAGSNEQFF.